These 12 T cell receptor beta chains share one sample of origin, sequenced in a study of beta chain features in type 1 diabetes. Findings of the study overall: Moderate but significant shortening of TCRB CDR3s was recorded in all four CD4+ subsets from Type 1 diabetes patients.

Isolated RNA was reverse transcribed in full, so expressed TCRB transcripts were sequenced. Generated by immunoSEQ multiplex PCR, the TCRdb table keeps only in-frame clones and is missing some. In the table there are more than 55,000 clones, roughly 50% of which are singletons. The antigens of these receptors remain unknown. The sequenced material came from Tregs from blood. The receptors were gathered from a woman between 40 and 55 years old with type 1 diabetes.

This chain connects TRBV4-3 to TRBJ1-5, with 7 bases aligning to TRBD1. Germline lookup yields CDR1 LGHNA and CDR2 YSLEER. The junction had 3 bases not matched to a gene; V was cut back by 1 base and J by 3 bases. This CDR3 contains 15 residues. CDR3: CASSQGTGPNQPQHF. CDR3 bases: TGCGCCAGCAGCCAAGGGACAGGCCCCAATCAGCCCCAGCATTTT.

This chain connects TRBV7-2 to TRBJ2-7; the D gene is possibly TRBD2 (6 bases). Trimming cost V 4 bases and J 3 bases, with 19 bases left between them. Germline V gives CDR1 SGHTA, CDR2 FQGNSA. CDR3 length: 16 residues. CDR3 sequence (DNA): TGTGCCAGCAGCTGGGGGGAGGCCCTAGCCGGCTACGAGCAGTACTTC. Translated, it gives CASSWGEALAGYEQYF.

V and J are TRBV18 and TRBJ2-7, with D uncertain. The germline CDR1 and CDR2 sequences are KGHSH and LQKENI. The CDR3 totals 13 residues. Trimming pared 4 bases from V and 6 bases from J, leaving 13 bases between. Here the CDR3 reads CASSLNSAAEQYF. CDR3 DNA: TGTGCCAGCTCACTTAATTCTGCGGCCGAGCAGTACTTC.

This rearrangement joins TRBV7-4 to TRBJ2-7; D is perhaps TRBD2 (6 bases). This CDR3 region has 15 residues. Deletions cut 3 bases from V and 7 bases from J, with 19 bases between. Germline V gives CDR1 SGHVT, CDR2 SQSDAQ. CDR3 region: CASSFRGRPHREQYF. Written as DNA, the CDR3 is TGTGCCAGCAGCTTTCGGGGGAGGCCGCATCGGGAGCAGTACTTC.

V and J are TRBV4-2 and TRBJ1-2; unclear D gene. Germline V gene lookup returns CDR1 LGHNA and CDR2 YNFKEQ. This CDR3 has 14 residues. V gave up 2 bases and J gave up 5 bases, with 12 bases separating them. Here the CDR3 reads CASSQRNILYGYTF. The CDR3 nucleotides read TGTGCCAGCAGCCAAAGAAACATCCTGTATGGCTACACCTTC.

The CDR3 loop reads CASSSRGRRANTGELFF. The DNA of the CDR3 is TGTGCCAGCAGTTCACGCGGCCGACGCGCGAACACCGGGGAGCTGTTTTTT. The V call is TRBV7-3, the J call TRBJ2-2; no reliable D call. V lost 6 bases to trimming and J lost 0 bases, with 17 bases between them. Germline CDR1 SGHTA, CDR2 FQGTGA. The CDR3 is made up of 17 amino acids.

The chain uses TRBV5-4 and TRBJ1-1; TRBD1 might be the D (5 bases). Trimming shortened V by 4 bases and J by 6 bases, and 22 bases separated the two germline ends. CDR3 length equals 16 residues. The germline V gene has CDR1 SGHNT and CDR2 YYREEE (reference sequence). The CDR3 loop is CASSPLRNLPGAEAFF. CDR3 DNA sequence: TGTGCCAGCAGCCCTTTAAGGAATCTACCGGGGGCTGAAGCTTTCTTT.

This rearrangement joins TRBV5-1 to TRBJ1-1; D not resolved. Germline V gives CDR1 SGHRS, CDR2 YFSETQ. This CDR3 contains 15 residues. The germline V and J ends were trimmed by 0 bases and 3 bases, with 12 bases remaining between them. CDR3 nucleotides: TGCGCCAGCAGCTTGGTAACGGCGGATGACACTGAAGCTTTCTTT. Amino acid sequence: CASSLVTADDTEAFF. The variable domain in full, completed from reference TRBV5-1 and TRBJ1-1, reads KAGVTQTPRYLIKTRGQQVTLSCSPISGHRSVSWYQQTPGQGLQFLFEYFSETQRNKGNFPGRFSGRQFSNSRSEMNVSTLELGDSALYLCASSLVTADDTEAFFGQGTRLTVV.

V usage is TRBV7-2 and J usage is TRBJ2-3; D is unclear. CDR3 length: 14 amino acids. The V gene's germline CDR1 is SGHTA and CDR2 FQGNSA. V was clipped by 1 base and J by 2 bases, with 7 bases between them. The CDR3 region has the DNA TGTGCCAGCAGCTTAGACAGCTTCACAGATACGCAGTATTTT. Its translation: CASSLDSFTDTQYF.

This clone was counted between two and nine times. V gene TRBV2 combines with J gene TRBJ1-3, with D uncertain. The V end was cut by 4 bases, the J end by 4 bases, with 11 bases between. The CDR3 spans 14 residues. The germline V gene has CDR1 SNHLY and CDR2 FYNNEI. CDR3 bases: TGTGCCAGCAGTGTCCGAGGTTTCGGAAACACCATATATTTT. Translated, it gives CASSVRGFGNTIYF.

The chain links TRBV28 to TRBJ2-7, with D possibly being TRBD1 (7 bases). Between the trimmed V and J ends, which lost 5 bases and 2 bases, there was a span of 13 bases. CDR1 MDHEN and CDR2 SYDVKM come from the germline V gene. The CDR3 spans 14 residues. The CDR3 loop is CASSRRDSPYEQYF. For the CDR3, the DNA is TGTGCCAGCAGTAGGCGGGACAGCCCCTACGAGCAGTACTTC.

The chain has TRBV7-9 and TRBJ1-2; D ambiguous. CDR3 length: 17 residues. Per germline, CDR1 SEHNR and CDR2 FQNEAQ (reference sequence). The V and J ends lost 5 bases and 4 bases respectively, with 23 bases between them. The CDR3 coding sequence is TGTGCCAGCAGCCCTCTACCCCACGGCTCTACGGGCTATGGCTACACCTTC. Translation gives CASSPLPHGSTGYGYTF.